The 14 T cell receptor beta chains below all came from one sample that was sequenced in a study of T cell changes during pregnancy in multiple sclerosis. This table comes from immunoSEQ multiplex PCR, and its TCRdb copy is limited to in-frame clones, with some not included. The sample lists some 85,000 clones, just under 95% occurring once. The specimen was peripheral blood, collected in the second trimester of pregnancy. The receptors here all came from a female donor in good health, enrolled as a control in a pregnancy study.

This chain connects TRBV15 to TRBJ2-1, with 13 bases identical to TRBD2. The CDR3 spans 17 residues. Germline CDR1 and CDR2: LNHNV and YYDKDF (reference sequence). The ends lost 1 base at V and 7 bases at J; junction bases unmatched: 7. The CDR3 sequence: CATSRGLILAGGNEQFF. The CDR3 region has the DNA TGTGCCACCAGCAGAGGCCTTATACTAGCGGGGGGGAATGAGCAGTTCTTC.

The gene calls are TRBV7-6 and TRBJ2-5, with D possibly matching TRBD2 (6 bases). CDR3 size: 15 residues. CDR1 is SGHVS, CDR2 FNYEAQ, per germline. The V and J ends lost 1 base and 3 bases respectively, with 12 bases between them. The CDR3 protein is CASSLGRASEETQYF. The CDR3 nucleotides read TGTGCCAGCAGCTTAGGGAGGGCTAGCGAAGAGACCCAGTACTTC.

The rearrangement links TRBV6-4 to TRBJ2-2, with 7 bases identical to TRBD1. Trimming took 6 bases from V and 7 from J; bases not matched to a gene: 8. CDR3 length equals 14 residues. Germline CDR1 MRHNA, CDR2 SNTAGT. The CDR3 protein is CASSMSQGYGELFF. For the CDR3, the DNA is TGTGCCAGCAGCATGTCACAGGGGTACGGGGAGCTGTTTTTT.

Only one count was recorded for this clone. This chain connects TRBV7-3 to TRBJ2-5; 9 bases are shared with TRBD2. The ends lost 5 bases at V and 2 bases at J; junction bases unmatched: 9. The CDR3 has 16 amino acids. Germline V gene sequence: CDR1 SGHTA, CDR2 FQGTGA. The CDR3 bases are TGTGCCAGCAGCCCCGGGGCGGGGGGGCGACAAGAGACCCAGTACTTC. As protein: CASSPGAGGRQETQYF.

This sequence joins TRBV5-1 and TRBJ1-6; D is ambiguous. Trimming pared 1 base from V and 0 bases from J, leaving 8 bases between. The CDR3 consists of 16 residues. Per the germline V gene, CDR1 is SGHRS and CDR2 is YFSETQ. CDR3 residues: CASSLTGPSYNSPLHF. The CDR3 bases are TGCGCCAGCAGCTTGACGGGTCCCTCCTATAATTCACCCCTCCACTTT.

This rearrangement joins TRBV27 to TRBJ1-1; possibly TRBD1 for D (6 bases). The CDR3 is made up of 15 amino acids. The ends were cut back, 1 base at V and 1 base at J, with 10 bases in the middle. Germline loops: CDR1 MNHEY, CDR2 SMNVEV (reference sequence). The CDR3 sequence: CASSLLGQTNTEAFF. The CDR3 coding sequence is TGTGCCAGCAGTTTATTGGGACAAACGAACACTGAAGCTTTCTTT.

J is TRBJ2-3 and V is TRBV4-3, with a tentative D call TRBD1 (7 bases). V was cut by 2 bases and J by 4 bases, with 13 bases left in between. Germline-derived CDR1 and CDR2 are LGHNA and YSLEER. This CDR3 comprises 15 residues. CDR3 in amino acids: CASSQSSGGPDTQYF. In nucleotides, the CDR3 is TGCGCCAGCAGCCAATCCTCAGGGGGGCCAGATACGCAGTATTTT.

Only a few counts were recorded for this clone. The rearrangement links TRBV7-2 to TRBJ1-1; TRBD1 agrees at 8 bases. The J segment lost 7 bases and the V segment lost 1 base, leaving 5 bases of the junction unmatched. The CDR3 loop spans 14 amino acids. Germline CDR1 and CDR2: SGHTA and FQGNSA. CDR3 sequence reads: CASSLVTGASEAFF. In DNA form, the CDR3 reads TGTGCCAGCAGCTTAGTGACAGGGGCGAGTGAAGCTTTCTTT.

The chain is built from TRBV4-1 and TRBJ1-2; 10 bases map to TRBD1. CDR1 is MGHRA, CDR2 YSYEKL, per germline. With V trimmed by 1 base and J by 5 bases, 10 bases remained unmatched. This CDR3 has 17 residues. CDR3 in DNA: TGCGCCAGCAGCCAAGGTTACAGGGGGGGACAGGGGTATGGCTACACCTTC. This encodes CASSQGYRGGQGYGYTF.

The rearrangement links TRBV30 to TRBJ1-2, with 9 positions matching TRBD1. V dropped 5 bases and J dropped 4; count of bases not matched to a gene: 11. CDR1 and CDR2 from the germline V gene are GTSNPN and SVGIG (reference sequence). The CDR3 is made up of 15 amino acids. The DNA of the CDR3 is TGTGCCTGGGCGGGACAGGGAATAGCAAGCTATGGCTACACCTTC. Residues: CAWAGQGIASYGYTF.

The CDR3 DNA reads TGTGCCAGCTCACCAACGGCAGGGCGGGAAAAACTGTTTTTT. This translates into CASSPTAGREKLFF. V usage is TRBV18 and J usage is TRBJ1-4; possible D gene TRBD1, 5 bases. The ends were cut back, 2 bases at V and 8 bases at J, with 12 bases in the middle. CDR1 and CDR2 from the germline V gene are KGHSH and LQKENI. The CDR3 contains 14 residues.

The CDR3 bases are TGTGCCAGCACCCTGGGGGGGGACACTGAAGCTTTCTTT. This codes for CASTLGGDTEAFF. The chain recombines TRBV16 with TRBJ1-1; tentative D call: TRBD1 (5 bases). Germline V gene sequence: CDR1 KGHSY, CDR2 FQNENV. The V end lost 7 bases, the J end lost 3 bases, and 12 bases lay between the germline ends. The CDR3 extends over 13 amino acids.

The J gene is TRBJ2-1, the V gene TRBV7-9; 12 nucleotides match TRBD2. V lost 2 bases to trimming and J lost 5 bases; unmatched junction nucleotides: 7. The CDR3 consists of 17 residues. The V gene's germline CDR1 is SEHNR and CDR2 FQNEAQ (reference sequence). CDR3 residues: CASSLLPTSGSHNEQFF. The CDR3 DNA reads as TGTGCCAGCAGCTTACTTCCGACTAGCGGGAGCCACAATGAGCAGTTCTTC.

This rearrangement joins TRBV7-3 to TRBJ2-2; D uncertain. V shed 7 bases and J shed 7 bases, with 10 bases lying between them. Per the germline V gene, CDR1 is SGHTA and CDR2 is FQGTGA. The CDR3 runs 12 residues. The CDR3 nucleotides are TGTGCCAGCACGACCCCAGGCGGGGAGCTGTTTTTT. Translating it yields CASTTPGGELFF.